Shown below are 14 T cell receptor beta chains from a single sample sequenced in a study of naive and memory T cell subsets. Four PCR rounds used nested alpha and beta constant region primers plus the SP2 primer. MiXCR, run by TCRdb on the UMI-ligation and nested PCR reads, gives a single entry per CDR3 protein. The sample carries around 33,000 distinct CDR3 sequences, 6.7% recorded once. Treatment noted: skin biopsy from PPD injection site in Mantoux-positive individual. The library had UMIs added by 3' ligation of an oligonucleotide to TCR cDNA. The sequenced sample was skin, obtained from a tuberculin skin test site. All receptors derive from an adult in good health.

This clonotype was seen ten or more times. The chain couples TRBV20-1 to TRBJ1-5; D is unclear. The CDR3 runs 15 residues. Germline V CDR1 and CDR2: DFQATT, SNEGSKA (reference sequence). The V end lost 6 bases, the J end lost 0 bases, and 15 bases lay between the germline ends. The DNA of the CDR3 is TGCAGTGCAACGGAGGGCCCGTATAGCAATCAGCCCCAGCATTTT. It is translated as CSATEGPYSNQPQHF.

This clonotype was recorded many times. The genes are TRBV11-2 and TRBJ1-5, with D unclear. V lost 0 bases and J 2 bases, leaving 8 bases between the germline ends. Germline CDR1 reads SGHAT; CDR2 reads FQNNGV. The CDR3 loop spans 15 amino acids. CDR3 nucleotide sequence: TGTGCCAGCAGCTTAGATCCGGGAGGCAATCAGCCCCAGCATTTT. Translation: CASSLDPGGNQPQHF.

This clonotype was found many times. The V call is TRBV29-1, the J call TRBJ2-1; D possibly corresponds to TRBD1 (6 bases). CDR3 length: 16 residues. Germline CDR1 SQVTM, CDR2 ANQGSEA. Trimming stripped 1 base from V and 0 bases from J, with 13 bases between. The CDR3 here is CSVEVRDKSSYNEQFF. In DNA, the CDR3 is TGCAGCGTTGAAGTCCGGGACAAAAGCTCCTACAATGAGCAGTTCTTC.

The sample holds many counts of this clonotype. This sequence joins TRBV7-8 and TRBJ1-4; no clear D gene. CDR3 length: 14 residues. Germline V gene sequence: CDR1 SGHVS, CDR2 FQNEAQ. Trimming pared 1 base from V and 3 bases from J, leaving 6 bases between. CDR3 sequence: CASSLDSANEKLFF. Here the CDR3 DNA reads TGTGCCAGCAGCTTAGACAGCGCTAATGAAAAACTGTTTTTT.

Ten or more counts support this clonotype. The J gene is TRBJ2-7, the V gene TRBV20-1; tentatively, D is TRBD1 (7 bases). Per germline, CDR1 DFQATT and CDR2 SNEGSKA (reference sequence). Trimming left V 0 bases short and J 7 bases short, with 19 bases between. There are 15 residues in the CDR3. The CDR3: CSAREWVRGASEQYF. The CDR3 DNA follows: TGCAGTGCTAGAGAATGGGTCAGGGGGGCCTCGGAGCAGTACTTC.

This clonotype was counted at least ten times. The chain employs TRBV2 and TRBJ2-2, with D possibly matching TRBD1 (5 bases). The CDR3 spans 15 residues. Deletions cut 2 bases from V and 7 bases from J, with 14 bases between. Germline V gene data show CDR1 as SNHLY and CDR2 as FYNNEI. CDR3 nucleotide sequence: TGTGCCAGCAGTGAACAGGCAGTAAGGGGCGGGGAGCTGTTTTTT. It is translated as CASSEQAVRGGELFF.

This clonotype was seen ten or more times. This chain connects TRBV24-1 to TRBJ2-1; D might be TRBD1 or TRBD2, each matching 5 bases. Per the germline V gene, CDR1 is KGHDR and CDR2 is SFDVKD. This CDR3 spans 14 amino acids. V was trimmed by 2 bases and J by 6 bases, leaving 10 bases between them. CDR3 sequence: CATSDSGQINEQFF. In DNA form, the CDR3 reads TGTGCCACCAGTGATTCGGGGCAGATCAATGAGCAGTTCTTC.

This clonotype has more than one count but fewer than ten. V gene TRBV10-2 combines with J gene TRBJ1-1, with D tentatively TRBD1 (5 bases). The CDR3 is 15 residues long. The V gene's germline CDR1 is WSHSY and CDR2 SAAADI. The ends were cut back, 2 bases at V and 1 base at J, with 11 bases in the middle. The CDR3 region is CASSEQFTGNTEAFF. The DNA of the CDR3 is TGCGCCAGCAGTGAGCAGTTTACAGGGAACACTGAAGCTTTCTTT.

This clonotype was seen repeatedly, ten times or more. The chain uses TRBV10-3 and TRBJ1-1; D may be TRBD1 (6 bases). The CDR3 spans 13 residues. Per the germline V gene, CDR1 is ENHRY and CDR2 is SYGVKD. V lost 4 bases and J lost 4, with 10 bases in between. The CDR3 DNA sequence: TGTGCCATCAGTGGACAGGTACTCACTGAAGCTTTCTTT. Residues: CAISGQVLTEAFF.

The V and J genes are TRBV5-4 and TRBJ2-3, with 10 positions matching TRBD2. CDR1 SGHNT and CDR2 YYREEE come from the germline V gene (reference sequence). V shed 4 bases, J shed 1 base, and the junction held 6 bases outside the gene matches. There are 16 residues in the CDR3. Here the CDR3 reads CASSERLAGRTDTQYF. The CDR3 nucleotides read TGTGCCAGCAGCGAAAGACTAGCGGGTCGCACAGATACGCAGTATTTT.

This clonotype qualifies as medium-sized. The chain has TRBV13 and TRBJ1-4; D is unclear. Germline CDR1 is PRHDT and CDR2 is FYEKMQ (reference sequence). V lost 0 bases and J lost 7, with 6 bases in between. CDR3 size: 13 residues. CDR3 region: CASSLGGREKLFF. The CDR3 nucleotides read TGTGCCAGCAGCTTAGGAGGACGTGAAAAACTGTTTTTT. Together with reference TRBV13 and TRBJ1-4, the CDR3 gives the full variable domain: AAGVIQSPRHLIKEKRETATLKCYPIPRHDTVYWYQQGPGQDPQFLISFYEKMQSDKGSIPDRFSAQQFSDYHSELNMSSLELGDSALYFCASSLGGREKLFFGSGTQLSVL.

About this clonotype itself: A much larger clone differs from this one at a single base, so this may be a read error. In DNA form, the CDR3 reads TGTGCCACCAGTATGGCCGGAGGGGGTACGCAGTATTTT. It translates to CATSMAGGGTQYF. The V gene is TRBV24-1, the J gene TRBJ2-3, with D perhaps matching TRBD1 or TRBD2 (6 bases each). The V and J ends lost 6 bases and 8 bases respectively, with 14 bases between them. Germline CDR1 KGHDR, CDR2 SFDVKD. The CDR3 length is 13 residues.

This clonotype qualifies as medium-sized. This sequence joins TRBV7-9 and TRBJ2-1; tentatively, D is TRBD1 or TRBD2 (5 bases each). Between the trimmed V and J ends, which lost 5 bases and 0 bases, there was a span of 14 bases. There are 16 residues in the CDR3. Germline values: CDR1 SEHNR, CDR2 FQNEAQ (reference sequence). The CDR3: CASSQGPGSSYNEQFF. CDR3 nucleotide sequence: TGTGCCAGCAGCCAAGGCCCAGGGAGCTCCTACAATGAGCAGTTCTTC.

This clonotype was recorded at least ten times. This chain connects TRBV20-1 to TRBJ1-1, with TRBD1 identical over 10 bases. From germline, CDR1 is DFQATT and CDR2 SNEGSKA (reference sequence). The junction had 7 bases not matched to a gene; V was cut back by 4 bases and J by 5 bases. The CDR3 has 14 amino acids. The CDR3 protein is CSATKDRGRTEAFF. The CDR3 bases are TGCAGTGCTACGAAGGACAGGGGGAGGACTGAAGCTTTCTTT.